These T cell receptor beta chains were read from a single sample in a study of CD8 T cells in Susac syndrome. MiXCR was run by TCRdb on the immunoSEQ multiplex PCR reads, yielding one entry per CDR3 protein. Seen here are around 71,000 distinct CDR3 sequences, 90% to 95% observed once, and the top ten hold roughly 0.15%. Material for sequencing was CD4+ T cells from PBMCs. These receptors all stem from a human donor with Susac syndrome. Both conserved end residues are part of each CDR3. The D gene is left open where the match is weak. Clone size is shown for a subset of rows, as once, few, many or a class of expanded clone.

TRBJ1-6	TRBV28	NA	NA	CASSFRRTNSPLHF	TGTGCCAGCAGTTTCAGACGGACTAATTCACCCCTCCACTTT
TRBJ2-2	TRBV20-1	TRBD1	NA	CSAPSDRDTGELFF	TGCAGTGCTCCTTCCGACAGGGACACCGGGGAGCTGTTTTTT
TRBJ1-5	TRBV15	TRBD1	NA	CATSRTGGFNNQPQHF	TGTGCCACCAGCAGGACAGGGGGTTTTAACAATCAGCCCCAGCATTTT
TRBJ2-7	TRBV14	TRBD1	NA	CASRRTGNHEQYF	TGTGCCAGCAGACGGACAGGGAACCACGAGCAGTACTTC
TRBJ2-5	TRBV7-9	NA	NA	CASSLWGQQETQYF	TGTGCCAGCAGCTTATGGGGTCAACAAGAGACCCAGTACTTC
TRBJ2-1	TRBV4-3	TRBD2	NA	CASSRTGLAGEEEQFF	TGCGCCAGCAGCCGTACAGGACTAGCGGGGGAGGAGGAGCAGTTCTTC
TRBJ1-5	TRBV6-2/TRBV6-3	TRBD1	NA	CASSYSWTGQGNQPQHF	TGTGCCAGCAGTTACTCCTGGACCGGACAGGGCAATCAGCCCCAGCATTTT
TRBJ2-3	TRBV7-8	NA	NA	CASSLRRDRGTDTQYF	TGTGCCAGCAGCTTGCGTCGTGACCGTGGCACAGATACGCAGTATTTT
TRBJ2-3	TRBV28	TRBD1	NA	CASSLATGVTTDTQYF	TGTGCCAGCAGTTTGGCCACAGGGGTCACCACAGATACGCAGTATTTT
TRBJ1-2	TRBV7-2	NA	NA	CASSLSRVNYGYTF	TGTGCCAGCAGCTTATCTCGGGTTAACTATGGCTACACCTTC
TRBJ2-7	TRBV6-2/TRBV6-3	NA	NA	CASSRSYEQYF	TGTGCCAGCAGTCGCTCCTACGAGCAGTACTTC
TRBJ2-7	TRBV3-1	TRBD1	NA	CASSLSDRDDEQYF	TGTGCCAGCAGCCTTTCGGACAGGGACGACGAGCAGTACTTC
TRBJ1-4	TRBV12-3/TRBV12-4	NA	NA	CASSRTGRGSREKLFF	TGTGCCAGCAGCCGTACCGGTCGCGGGAGCAGGGAAAAACTGTTTTTT
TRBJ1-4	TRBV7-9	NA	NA	CASSLGPGQVHEKLFF	TGTGCCAGCAGCTTAGGGCCGGGACAAGTCCATGAAAAACTGTTTTTT
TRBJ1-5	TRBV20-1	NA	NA	CSASVTTDNQPQHF	TGCAGTGCTAGCGTTACTACAGACAATCAGCCCCAGCATTTT
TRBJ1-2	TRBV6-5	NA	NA	CASSYSSAWVFSTF	TGTGCCAGCAGTTACTCCTCGGCGTGGGTCTTCTCCACCTTC
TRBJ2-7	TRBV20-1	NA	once	CSGVTNYEQYF	TGCAGCGGGGTGACCAACTACGAGCAGTACTTC
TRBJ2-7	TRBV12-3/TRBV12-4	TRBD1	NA	CATQQGSYEQYF	TGTGCCACCCAACAGGGGAGCTACGAGCAGTACTTC
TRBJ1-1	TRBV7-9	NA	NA	CASSFRSGMNTEAFF	TGTGCCAGCAGCTTCAGGTCAGGGATGAACACTGAAGCTTTCTTT
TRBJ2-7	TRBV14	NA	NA	CASSHREFEQYF	TGTGCCAGCAGCCATCGGGAGTTCGAGCAGTACTTC
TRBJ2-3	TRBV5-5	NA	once	CASSPGAITDTQYF	TGTGCCAGCAGCCCGGGGGCGATCACAGATACGCAGTATTTT
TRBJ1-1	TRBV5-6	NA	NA	CASSLISRGTEAFF	TGTGCCAGCAGCTTAATAAGCAGGGGCACTGAAGCTTTCTTT
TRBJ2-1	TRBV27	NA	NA	CASSIRDPVDREQFF	TGTGCCAGCAGTATCCGGGACCCCGTTGATCGTGAGCAGTTCTTC